Listed here is a single TCR beta chain. These data are taken from a study of blood T cell repertoires in COVID-19. Background on the study: Samples of COVID-19 (acute and convalescent) were obtained from the United States, Italy and Spain. The analysed material was cDNA or gDNA that came from T cells, B-cell-depleted T cells, or PBMCs.

The CDR3 is made up of 15 amino acids. CDR1 is GTSNPN, CDR2 SVGIG, per germline (reference sequence). V lost 0 bases, J lost 1 base, and 10 bases lay in between. The authors' processing: Cell counts per sample came from amplifying reference gene primers. Produced via immunoSEQ multiplex PCR; TCRdb's table is partial and in-frame only. From that table come the V and J calls and clone size; the DNA was used to work out D and trimming. The sample records around 200,000 clones, around 83% being singletons. Sequencing was performed on peripheral blood. This chain connects TRBV30 to TRBJ1-5; the D gene is possibly TRBD1 (5 bases). The receptor's source is a man in his forties with active or convalescent COVID-19. The CDR3 region is CAWSVSGISNQPQHF. The DNA of the CDR3 is TGTGCCTGGAGTGTATCAGGGATCAGCAATCAGCCCCAGCATTTT.